The 25 T cell receptor beta chains presented below share a single source sample, sequenced in a study of vaccination effects on CD4 cells after COVID-19. The antigens of these receptors remain unknown. Before any sequencing was done, the ViraFEST assay used viral peptide pools to expand antigen-specific CD4+ T cells. At the end of approximately 10 days of culture, CD4+ T cells were isolated. SARS-CoV-2 infected the person between March and December 2020, as confirmed by PCR. TCRdb's copy holds only in-frame clones and misses some; the assay was immunoSEQ multiplex PCR. The repertoire consists of tens of thousands of clones, with 55% to 75% occurring once and the leading ten covering approximately 15%. The sequenced sample was CD4+ T cells from PBMCs cultured with HCoV-NL63 spike peptides, obtained before COVID-19 vaccination. The receptors stem from a human donor who had a prior SARS-CoV-2 infection.

This chain uses TRBV9 with TRBJ1-3, with 8 bases that match TRBD1. The CDR3 loop spans 16 amino acids. In germline, CDR1 is SGDLS, CDR2 YYNGEE. V shed 3 bases, J shed 0 bases, and the junction held 5 bases outside the gene matches. CDR3 sequence (DNA): TGTGCCAGCAGCGGTTGGGACAGGAGCTCTGGAAACACCATATATTTT. This sequence encodes CASSGWDRSSGNTIYF.

V is TRBV5-1 and J is TRBJ2-1, with 8 nucleotides matching TRBD1. The ends lost 1 base at V and 0 bases at J; junction bases unmatched: 3. CDR1 SGHRS and CDR2 YFSETQ come from the germline V gene. The CDR3 sequence is 16 residues long. The CDR3 sequence: CASSLQGAPSYNEQFF. CDR3 nucleotides: TGCGCCAGCAGCTTGCAGGGGGCCCCCTCCTACAATGAGCAGTTCTTC.

In its sample, this clone was seen once. V gene TRBV5-1 combines with J gene TRBJ2-5, with D possibly TRBD1 on 6 matching bases. Trimming stripped 3 bases from V and 2 bases from J, with 14 bases between. The CDR3 sequence is 15 residues long. Germline assignment: CDR1 SGHRS and CDR2 YFSETQ. DNA for the CDR3: TGCGCCAGCAGCTCCCAAACGACAGGTCAAGAGACCCAGTACTTC. Protein product: CASSSQTTGQETQYF.

The chain joins TRBV6-2 or TRBV6-3 to TRBJ1-5; TRBD1 agrees at 7 bases. The CDR3 contains 18 residues. The germline V gene has CDR1 MNHEY and CDR2 SVGEGT. The J segment lost 1 base and the V segment lost 0 bases, leaving 9 bases of the junction unmatched. The CDR3 sequence is CASSYSRDRLRSNQPQHF. In DNA form, the CDR3 reads TGTGCCAGCAGTTACTCGAGGGACAGACTTCGGAGCAATCAGCCCCAGCATTTT.

This sequence joins TRBV10-3 and TRBJ2-7, with 7 nucleotides matching TRBD2. The CDR3 has 15 residues. The V and J ends lost 3 bases and 5 bases, in that order; junction bases with no gene match: 10. Germline loops: CDR1 ENHRY, CDR2 SYGVKD. The CDR3 DNA sequence: TGTGCCATCAGTGAACTCAAGACTAGCCCGAACGAGCAGTACTTC. Translated, it gives CAISELKTSPNEQYF.

This clone was seen only once. The chain combines TRBV6-6 with TRBJ2-7; 8 nucleotides agree with TRBD1. V was pared by 6 bases and J by 5 bases, with 9 bases of the junction left unmatched. The CDR3 loop spans 14 amino acids. Germline V gene sequence: CDR1 MNHNY, CDR2 SVGAGI (reference sequence). The CDR3 here is CASRRGQGGNEQYF. The DNA for the CDR3 is TGTGCCAGCAGACGAGGACAGGGAGGCAACGAGCAGTACTTC.

The chain combines TRBV7-3 with TRBJ2-1; 8 nucleotides match TRBD2. With V trimmed by 1 base and J by 2 bases, 1 base remained unmatched. CDR3 size: 15 residues. Germline V gene lookup returns CDR1 SGHTA and CDR2 FQGTGA. CDR3 nucleotide sequence: TGTGCCAGCAGCTTAAGACTAGCGCCCTACAATGAGCAGTTCTTC. Amino acid sequence: CASSLRLAPYNEQFF.

J is TRBJ2-1 and V is TRBV7-8; D call uncertain. This CDR3 spans 12 amino acids. Germline V lookup: CDR1 SGHVS, CDR2 FQNEAQ. The V and J ends lost 1 base and 9 bases respectively, with 7 bases between them. This CDR3 reads CASSLVAREQFF. CDR3 nucleotides: TGTGCCAGCAGCTTAGTTGCTCGTGAGCAGTTCTTC. The full variable domain, in which reference TRBV7-8 and TRBJ2-1 provide the parts outside the CDR3, is GAGVSQSPRYKVAKRGQDVALRCDPISGHVSLFWYQQALGQGPEFLTYFQNEAQLDKSGLPSDRFFAERPEGSVSTLKIQRTQQEDSAVYLCASSLVAREQFFGPGTRLTVL.

This clone was seen a single time. The CDR3 sequence is CASSLHLAGVDTQYF. CDR3 DNA: TGTGCCAGCAGCTTGCATCTAGCGGGAGTTGATACGCAGTATTTT. The rearrangement uses TRBV11-2 and TRBJ2-3, with TRBD2 identical over 10 bases. V lost 3 bases, J lost 6 bases, and 6 bases stayed unmatched. The CDR3 is made up of 15 amino acids. CDR1 SGHAT and CDR2 FQNNGV come from the germline V gene.

With regard to this clone: Mismatch with germline at one junction end may stem from a read error. This sequence joins TRBV7-7 and TRBJ2-7, with unresolved D. From germline, CDR1 is SSHAT and CDR2 FNYEAQ (reference sequence). This CDR3 has 13 residues. The CDR3 DNA is TGTGCTAGCAGCTCCGGGTTTGGCTACGAGCAGTACTTC. It encodes CASSSGFGYEQYF.

The chain uses TRBV7-3 and TRBJ2-1; D tentatively fits TRBD1 or TRBD2 (5 bases each). V shed 4 bases and J shed 8 bases, with 12 bases lying between them. The CDR3 is 13 amino acids. Per the germline V gene, CDR1 is SGHTA and CDR2 is FQGTGA. The chain's CDR3 is CASSWKRGDEQFF. DNA for the CDR3: TGTGCCAGCAGCTGGAAGAGGGGTGATGAGCAGTTCTTC.

This clone came up a few times. V is TRBV30 and J is TRBJ2-1, with TRBD2 as a possible D gene (6 bases). CDR3 size: 14 residues. Trimming took 3 bases from V and 0 from J, leaving 9 bases between them. Germline-derived CDR1 and CDR2 are GTSNPN and SVGIG (reference sequence). Written as DNA, the CDR3 is TGTGCCTGGAGCGGCGGGACCTCCTACAATGAGCAGTTCTTC. It translates to CAWSGGTSYNEQFF.

This chain links TRBV7-9 with TRBJ2-1; TRBD2 might be the D (7 bases). Trimming removed 2 bases from V and 0 bases from J, with 17 bases in between. The CDR3 runs 18 residues. Germline V lookup: CDR1 SEHNR, CDR2 FQNEAQ (reference sequence). CDR3 DNA sequence: TGTGCCAGCAGCTTACCCGGGGGGCGGACGAGCTCCTACAATGAGCAGTTCTTC. Translation gives CASSLPGGRTSSYNEQFF.

This clone was observed once. The V call is TRBV18, the J call TRBJ1-2; 7 bases are a match to TRBD1. The V and J ends lost 6 bases and 6 bases, in that order; junction bases with no gene match: 10. In germline, CDR1 is KGHSH, CDR2 LQKENI. The CDR3 extends over 14 amino acids. Written as DNA, the CDR3 is TGTGCCAGCTCCAAGGGACAGCTCGGCGATGGCTACACCTTC. It yields the protein CASSKGQLGDGYTF.

This clone has a single count. The chain is built from TRBV7-3 and TRBJ2-1, with 9 bases matching TRBD1. This CDR3 region has 13 residues. J lost 9 bases, V lost 5 bases, and 5 bases had no gene match. From germline, CDR1 is SGHTA and CDR2 FQGTGA. CDR3 sequence: CASSPQGAREQFF. For the CDR3, the DNA is TGTGCCAGCAGCCCACAGGGGGCGCGTGAGCAGTTCTTC.

This clone was detected once. The gene calls are TRBV7-8 and TRBJ2-7; the D is unclear. The CDR3 sequence is 16 residues long. V dropped 5 bases and J dropped 7 bases, with 24 bases sitting between them. Germline values: CDR1 SGHVS, CDR2 FQNEAQ. The CDR3: CASSRNEGRRVEEQYF. For the CDR3, the DNA is TGTGCCAGCAGCCGCAACGAAGGACGTCGGGTTGAAGAGCAGTACTTC.

The gene calls are TRBV10-3 and TRBJ2-1; no firm D call. The CDR3 runs 14 residues. Germline V gene sequence: CDR1 ENHRY, CDR2 SYGVKD. The V end was cut by 2 bases, the J end by 5 bases, with 10 bases between. In DNA, the CDR3 is TGTGCCATCAGTGAGGCAATGGGGAACAATGAGCAGTTCTTC. It yields the protein CAISEAMGNNEQFF.

The chain carries TRBV18 and TRBJ1-3, with D perhaps matching TRBD1 (6 bases). The CDR3 length is 15 residues. CDR1 and CDR2 (germline): KGHSH, LQKENI. The germline V and J ends were trimmed by 2 bases and 2 bases, with 10 bases remaining between them. CDR3 in amino acids: CASSPGTNTGNTIYF. In DNA form, the CDR3 reads TGTGCCAGCTCACCAGGGACAAACACTGGAAACACCATATATTTT.

V gene TRBV10-3 combines with J gene TRBJ2-7, with TRBD1 as a possible D gene (5 bases). This CDR3 spans 13 amino acids. CDR1 and CDR2 (germline): ENHRY, SYGVKD. The V end was cut by 11 bases, the J end by 3 bases, with 17 bases between. The CDR3, as DNA: TGTGCCGTCAAAAGGGGTACCCTCTACGAGCAGTACTTC. Protein sequence: CAVKRGTLYEQYF.

The rearrangement joins TRBV19 to TRBJ2-3, with D possibly matching TRBD2 (6 bases). This CDR3 has 14 amino acids. The germline gives CDR1 LNHDA, CDR2 SQIVND (reference sequence). The V end was cut by 2 bases, the J end by 1 base, with 7 bases between. The CDR3 spells CASSIPGGTDTQYF. As DNA, the CDR3 is TGTGCCAGTAGTATACCGGGGGGCACAGATACGCAGTATTTT.

The V call is TRBV18, the J call TRBJ2-5; perhaps TRBD1 as D (5 bases). The CDR3 consists of 17 residues. The germline V gene encodes CDR1 KGHSH and CDR2 LQKENI. Trimming took off 3 bases at V and 4 bases at J, with 21 bases between the two ends. The CDR3 coding sequence is TGTGCCAGCTCACCCCAGACAGTTTTTGCTTCCGGAGAGACCCAGTACTTC. Protein product: CASSPQTVFASGETQYF.

J is TRBJ1-1 and V is TRBV5-4; 8 nucleotides agree with TRBD1. The CDR3 spans 14 residues. V was pared by 2 bases and J by 5 bases, with 5 bases of the junction left unmatched. Germline V CDR1 and CDR2: SGHNT, YYREEE (reference sequence). The CDR3 DNA reads as TGTGCCAGCAGCTTAAGACAGGGGAGAACTGAAGCTTTCTTT. It yields the protein CASSLRQGRTEAFF.

This chain joins TRBV6-6 and TRBJ2-3, with 7 bases identical to TRBD2. The CDR3 loop spans 16 amino acids. V shed 5 bases, J shed 0 bases, and the junction held 8 bases outside the gene matches. Germline V gives CDR1 MNHNY, CDR2 SVGAGI (reference sequence). CDR3 sequence: CASSKGTNWSTDTQYF. The DNA of the CDR3 is TGTGCCAGCAGTAAAGGGACTAATTGGAGCACAGATACGCAGTATTTT.

The chain is built from TRBV10-3 and TRBJ1-5, with no clear D. CDR1 is ENHRY and CDR2 is SYGVKD in the germline V gene. V gave up 3 bases and J gave up 3 bases, with 15 bases separating them. This CDR3 spans 16 amino acids. DNA of the CDR3: TGTGCCATCAGTGAAGTACGGGGAGGGCCCAATCAGCCCCAGCATTTT. This gives the protein CAISEVRGGPNQPQHF.

This chain joins TRBV30 and TRBJ2-1; tentative D call: TRBD2 (5 bases). V was shortened by 3 bases and J by 0 bases, with 9 bases between the two germline ends. Germline CDR1 and CDR2: GTSNPN and SVGIG (reference sequence). The CDR3 is 14 amino acids. The CDR3 loop reads CAWSASLSYNEQFF. Written as DNA, the CDR3 is TGTGCCTGGAGCGCTAGCCTCTCCTACAATGAGCAGTTCTTC.